The clone carrying this T cell receptor beta chain was recorded at least ten times. The antigen is unknown. The CDR3 contains 15 residues. Germline-derived CDR1 and CDR2 are MNHEY and SVGAGI. The V end lost 4 bases, the J end lost 1 base, and 13 bases lay between the germline ends. T cells were expanded from blood mononuclear cells for 2 to 3 days with anti-CD3 OKT3 or CD3/CD28 beads. TCRdb redid the calling of the 5' RACE reads with MiXCR, one entry per CDR3 protein. This table has roughly 15,000 distinct CDR3 sequences, less than 2.5% appearing once. The source of the sample is a study of beta chain bispecific antibodies for T cell cancers. Study-level information: Healthy donor T cells cocultured with leukemia lines and bispecific antibodies. General study results and limits: In these mixed samples, most targeted TRBV reads derived from the leukemia cell line.

This receptor was taken from a human donor in good health. Some clones in this sample may be carry-over from other donors' samples. This sequence joins TRBV6-5 and TRBJ1-2; tentatively, D is TRBD1 (5 bases). Sample: healthy donor T cells cultured with leukemia cells. CDR3 loop: CASSSVGGINYGYTF. DNA of the CDR3: TGTGCCAGCAGTTCGGTGGGGGGGATTAACTATGGCTACACCTTC.